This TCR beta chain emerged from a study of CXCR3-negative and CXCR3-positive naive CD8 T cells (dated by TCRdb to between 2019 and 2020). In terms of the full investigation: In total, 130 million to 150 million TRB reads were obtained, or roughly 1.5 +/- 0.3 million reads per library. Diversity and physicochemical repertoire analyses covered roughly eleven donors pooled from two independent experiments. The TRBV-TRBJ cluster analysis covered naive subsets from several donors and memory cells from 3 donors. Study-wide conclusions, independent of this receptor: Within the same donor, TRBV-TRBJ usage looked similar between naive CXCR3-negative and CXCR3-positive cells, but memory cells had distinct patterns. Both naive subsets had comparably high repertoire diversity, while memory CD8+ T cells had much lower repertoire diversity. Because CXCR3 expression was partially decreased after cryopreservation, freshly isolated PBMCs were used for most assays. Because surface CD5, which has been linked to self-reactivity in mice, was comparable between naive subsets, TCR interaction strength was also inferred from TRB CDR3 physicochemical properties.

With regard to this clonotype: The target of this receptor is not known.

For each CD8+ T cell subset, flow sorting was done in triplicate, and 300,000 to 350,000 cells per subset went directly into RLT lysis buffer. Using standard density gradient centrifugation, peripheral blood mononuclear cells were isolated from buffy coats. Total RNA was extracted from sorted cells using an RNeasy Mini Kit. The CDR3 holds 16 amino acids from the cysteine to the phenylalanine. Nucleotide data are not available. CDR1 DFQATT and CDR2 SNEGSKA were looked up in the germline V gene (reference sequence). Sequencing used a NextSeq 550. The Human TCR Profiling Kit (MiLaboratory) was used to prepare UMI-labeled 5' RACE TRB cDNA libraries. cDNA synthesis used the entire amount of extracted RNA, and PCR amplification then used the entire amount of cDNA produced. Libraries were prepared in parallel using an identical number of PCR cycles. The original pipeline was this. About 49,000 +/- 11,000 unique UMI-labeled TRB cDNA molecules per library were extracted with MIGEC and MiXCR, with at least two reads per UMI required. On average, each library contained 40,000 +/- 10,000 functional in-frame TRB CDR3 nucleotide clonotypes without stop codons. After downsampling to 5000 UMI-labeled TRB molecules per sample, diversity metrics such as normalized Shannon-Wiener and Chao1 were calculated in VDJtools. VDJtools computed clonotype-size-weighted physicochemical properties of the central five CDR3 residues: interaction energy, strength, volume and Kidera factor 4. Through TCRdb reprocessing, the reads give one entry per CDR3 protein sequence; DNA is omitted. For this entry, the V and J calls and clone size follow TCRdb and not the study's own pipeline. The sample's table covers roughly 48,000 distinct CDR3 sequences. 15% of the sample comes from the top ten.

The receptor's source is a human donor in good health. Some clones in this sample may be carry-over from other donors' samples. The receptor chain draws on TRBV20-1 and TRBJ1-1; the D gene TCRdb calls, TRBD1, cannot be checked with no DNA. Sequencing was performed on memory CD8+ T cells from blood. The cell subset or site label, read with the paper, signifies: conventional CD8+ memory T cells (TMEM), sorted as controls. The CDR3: CSARVLRQEMNTEAFF.